This TCR beta chain was recorded in a study of blood T cell repertoires in COVID-19. As for the study in general: From the United States, Italy and Spain came samples of acute and convalescent COVID-19.

A COVID-19 case was met by exposed participants within 2 weeks before study entry. The method was immunoSEQ multiplex PCR; TCRdb's version includes in-frame clones alone and lacks a portion of them. The sample comprises roughly 400,000 clones, around nine tenths of which are singletons, and 1.4% rests with the top ten. Germline CDR1 LGHDT, CDR2 YNNKEL (reference sequence). This CDR3 has 16 residues. V was trimmed by 0 bases and J by 3 bases, leaving 11 bases between them. Input material: PBMCs or T cells enriched from blood (not recorded which). The sequence was collected from a woman in her late teens or twenties who had been exposed to COVID-19. The chain links TRBV3-1 (or the pseudogene TRBV3-2) to TRBJ1-4; a weak D match, TRBD1 (5 bases). The chain's CDR3 is CASSQEGQTSNEKLFF. The CDR3 nucleotides read TGTGCCAGCAGCCAAGAGGGGCAGACATCTAATGAAAAACTGTTTTTT.